This is a list of T cell receptor beta chains from one sample in a study of blood T cell repertoires in COVID-19. Libraries were prepared by immunoSEQ multiplex PCR; TCRdb keeps only in-frame clonotypes and omits some of them. Of about 250,000 clones in the sample, nearly 90% were seen once. The sample taken for sequencing was peripheral blood. The receptors come from a man aged 18 to 29 with active or convalescent COVID-19. CDR3s include the opening cysteine and the closing phenylalanine or tryptophan. A D gene is named only where the DNA matches it firmly. Where a row states a size, it is once, few, many or the class of an expanded clone; other rows omit it.

J,size,D,V,CDR3
TRBJ1-1,NA,NA,TRBV6-4,CASRGGKGEAFF
TRBJ1-5,NA,NA,TRBV24-1,CATSDPLQGNNQPQHF
TRBJ1-5,once,NA,TRBV29-1,CSVDPGGNQPQHF
TRBJ1-6,NA,NA,TRBV2,CASRGRGGLNSPLHF
TRBJ2-3,once,TRBD2,TRBV6-4,CASRSSGGTDTQYF
TRBJ2-3,NA,NA,TRBV5-1,CASSLGPRRGSTDTQYF
TRBJ1-5,few,NA,TRBV19,CASSTRGTSNQPQHF
TRBJ2-3,NA,TRBD2,TRBV10-3,CAISRTSGGAGTDTQYF
TRBJ2-1,NA,NA,TRBV7-3,CASSSMSTSDEQFF
TRBJ2-2,NA,TRBD1,TRBV27,CASSFRWGTGDTGELFF
TRBJ2-5,once,NA,TRBV24-1,CATSDLAAGRDKAETQYF
TRBJ1-5,NA,TRBD1,TRBV9,CASSEAPGQGDSNQPQHF
TRBJ2-1,NA,NA,TRBV6-5,CASSLDRAYNEQFF
TRBJ1-2,few,NA,TRBV7-2,CASSPSAGGVGYTF
TRBJ2-5,NA,TRBD2,TRBV28,CASSLVAGGGETQYF
TRBJ1-2,once,TRBD1,TRBV10-1,CASSGRDRHFFGGYTF
TRBJ2-1,NA,TRBD2,TRBV28,CASRSTSGRVGEQFF
TRBJ1-2,once,TRBD1,TRBV24-1,CATSDPRQGNYGYTF
TRBJ1-1,NA,NA,TRBV2,CASRGRTEAFF
TRBJ2-1,NA,TRBD2,TRBV4-3,CASSQVGSGSNEQFF
TRBJ2-1,NA,TRBD2,TRBV7-3,CASSLLRGGNEQFF
TRBJ1-2,NA,TRBD1,TRBV6-2/TRBV6-3,CASSRQGNYGYTF
TRBJ2-1,NA,TRBD2,TRBV7-8,CASSPDSGRFNEQFF
TRBJ2-5,NA,NA,TRBV6-2/TRBV6-3,CASSYFRETQYF
TRBJ1-2,NA,TRBD1,TRBV7-9,CASSLVGSTGGDYGYTF
TRBJ2-1,NA,TRBD2,TRBV5-4,CASSSRLAEAYEQFF
TRBJ1-1,NA,NA,TRBV7-2,CASSRQANTEAFF
TRBJ2-2,NA,NA,TRBV9,CASSVVSGGLDTGELFF
TRBJ2-5,NA,NA,TRBV18,CASSPALGETQYF
TRBJ2-3,few,TRBD2,TRBV7-8,CASSSGLVVATDTQYF
TRBJ1-5,NA,TRBD1,TRBV7-9,CASSSTGTQPQHF
TRBJ1-5,NA,TRBD1,TRBV7-2,CASSLGDRVGQPQHF
TRBJ2-7,NA,TRBD2,TRBV7-2,CASSLELLAGGSTYEQYF
TRBJ1-1,NA,NA,TRBV28,CASSLRTPRTEAFF
TRBJ1-2,few,TRBD1,TRBV7-9,CASSSGQGRSRGYTF
TRBJ1-1,NA,NA,TRBV19,CASSISVAVEAFF
TRBJ2-1,NA,NA,TRBV3-1/TRBV3-2,CASSQATLPGDYNEQFF